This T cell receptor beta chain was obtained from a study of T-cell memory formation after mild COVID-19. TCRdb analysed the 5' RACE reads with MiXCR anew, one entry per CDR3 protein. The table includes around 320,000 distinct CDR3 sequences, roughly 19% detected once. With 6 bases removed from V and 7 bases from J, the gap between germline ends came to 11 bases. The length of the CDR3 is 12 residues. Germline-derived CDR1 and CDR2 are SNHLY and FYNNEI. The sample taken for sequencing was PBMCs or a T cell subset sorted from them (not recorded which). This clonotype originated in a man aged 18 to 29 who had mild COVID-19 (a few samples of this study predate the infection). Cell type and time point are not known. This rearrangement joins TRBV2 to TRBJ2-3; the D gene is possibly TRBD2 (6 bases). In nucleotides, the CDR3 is TGTGCCAGCAGCGCGGGACCTTATACGCAGTATTTT. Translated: CASSAGPYTQYF.